The clone carrying this T cell receptor beta chain was counted ten times or more. The antigen remains unidentified. It was with unique molecular identifiers that the TCRbeta library was prepared. TCRdb ran MiXCR on the PCR reads and lists one entry per CDR3 protein. The data hold 700,000 or so distinct CDR3 sequences, with less than 15% observed a single time. This entry belongs to a study of T-cell reconstitution after alpha-beta-depleted transplantation in children. Between the trimmed V and J ends, which lost 0 bases and 3 bases, there was a span of 8 bases. CDR3 length: 14 amino acids. Germline values: CDR1 SGHTA, CDR2 FQGNSA. General study results and limits: Elevated TCRbeta diversity at day 60 was traced, in some patients, to surviving recipient T cells and thymic progenitors. Reportedly, only several hundred clones from non-depleted graft cells drove alpha-beta T-cell counts at about two months. The authors attributed T-cell counts and diversity one year after transplant mostly to newly produced T cells.

Material: PBMCs, obtained before TCRalphabeta/CD19-depleted stem cell transplant. The source is a girl aged 2 to 10 with congenital amegakaryocytic thrombocytopenia, due to receive a stem cell transplant. This chain connects TRBV7-2 to TRBJ1-1; D remains unclear. CDR3 protein: CASSLARGYTEAFF. CDR3 nucleotide sequence: TGTGCCAGCAGCTTAGCGCGGGGTTACACTGAAGCTTTCTTT.